This TCR beta chain was retrieved from a study of CD8 T cells in ankylosing spondylitis. General study points: What seemed typical of ankylosing spondylitis blood was a TCR beta motif built from fewer than ten highly homologous variants. Matched ankylosing spondylitis synovial fluid reportedly showed significant enrichment of disease-linked clones.

By quantitative 5'-RACE with molecular barcodes, the TCR beta libraries were made. One entry per CDR3 protein results from TCRdb running MiXCR on the 5' RACE reads. The sample lists about 360,000 distinct CDR3 sequences, about 20% occurring once. The germline V and J ends were trimmed by 2 bases and 4 bases, with 8 bases remaining between them. The CDR3 is made up of 14 amino acids. Per germline, CDR1 MNHEY and CDR2 SMNVEV (reference sequence). Notes on this clonotype: Its target is not known.

The chain recombines TRBV27 with TRBJ2-2; no clear D. Sequencing input: blood, either unsorted or a sorted T cell fraction (not recorded which). This receptor was obtained from a male donor with ankylosing spondylitis or in good health (not recorded which). The CDR3 protein is CASSLGDLTGELFF. The CDR3 nucleotides read TGTGCCAGCAGTTTAGGGGATCTCACCGGGGAGCTGTTTTTT.